This T cell receptor beta chain is drawn from a study of blood T cell repertoires in COVID-19. Study information: Material from acute and convalescent COVID-19 was sourced from the United States, Italy and Spain. PBMCs, B-cell-depleted T cells, or T cells were the source of the cDNA or gDNA that made up the material.

Trimming removed 8 bases from V and 0 bases from J, with 13 bases in between. This CDR3 has 14 amino acids. Germline values: CDR1 MNHEY, CDR2 SVGAGI. In the authors' workflow: Amplification with reference gene primers provided the estimates of nucleated cell counts. The protocol was immunoSEQ multiplex PCR, while the TCRdb copy is restricted to in-frame clones and leaves out a portion. V, J and clone size derive from that table, while D and trimming were established from the DNA sequence. The repertoire holds over 40,000 clones, with about nine tenths as singletons. The sequence was collected from a man in his 70s with acute or convalescent COVID-19. The chain couples TRBV6-5 to TRBJ1-1; a possible D gene is TRBD1 (6 bases). Input material: peripheral blood. The CDR3 coding sequence is TGTGCCAGCCGGTGGGGGCCGGTGAACACTGAAGCTTTCTTT. It codes for CASRWGPVNTEAFF.